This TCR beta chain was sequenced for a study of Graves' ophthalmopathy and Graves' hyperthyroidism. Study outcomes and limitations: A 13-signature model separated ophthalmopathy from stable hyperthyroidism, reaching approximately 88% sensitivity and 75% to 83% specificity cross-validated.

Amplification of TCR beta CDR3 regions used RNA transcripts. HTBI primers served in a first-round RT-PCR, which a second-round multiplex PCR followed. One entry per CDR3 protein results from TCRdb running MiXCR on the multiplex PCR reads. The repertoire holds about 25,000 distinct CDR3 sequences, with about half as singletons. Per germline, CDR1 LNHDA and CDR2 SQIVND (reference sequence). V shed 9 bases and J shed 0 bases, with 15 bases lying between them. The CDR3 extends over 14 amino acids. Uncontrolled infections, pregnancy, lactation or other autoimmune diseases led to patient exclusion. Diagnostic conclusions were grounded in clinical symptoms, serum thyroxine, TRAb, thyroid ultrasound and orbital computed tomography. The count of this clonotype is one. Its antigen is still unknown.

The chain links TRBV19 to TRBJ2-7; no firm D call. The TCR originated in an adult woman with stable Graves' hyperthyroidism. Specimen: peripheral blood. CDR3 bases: TGTGCCAGCCGTCAGCGTCCCAGCTCCTACGAGCAGTACTTC. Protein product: CASRQRPSSYEQYF.